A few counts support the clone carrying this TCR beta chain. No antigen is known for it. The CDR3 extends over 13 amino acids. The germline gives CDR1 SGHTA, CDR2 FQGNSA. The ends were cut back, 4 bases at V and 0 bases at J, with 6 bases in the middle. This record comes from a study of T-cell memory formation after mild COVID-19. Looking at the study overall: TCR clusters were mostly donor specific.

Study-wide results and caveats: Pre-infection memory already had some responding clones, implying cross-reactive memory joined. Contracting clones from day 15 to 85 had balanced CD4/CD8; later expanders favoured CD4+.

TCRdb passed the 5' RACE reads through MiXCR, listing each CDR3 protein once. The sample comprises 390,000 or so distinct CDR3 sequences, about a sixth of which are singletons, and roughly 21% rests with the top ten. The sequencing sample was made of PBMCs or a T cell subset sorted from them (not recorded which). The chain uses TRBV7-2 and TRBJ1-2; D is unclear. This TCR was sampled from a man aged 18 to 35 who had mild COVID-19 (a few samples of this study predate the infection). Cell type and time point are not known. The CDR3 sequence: CASSSDPNYGYTF. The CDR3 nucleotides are TGTGCCAGCAGCTCCGACCCTAACTATGGCTACACCTTC.